One and the same sample provided the 23 T cell receptor beta chains below, sequenced in a study of identical twins. TCRdb redid the calling of the 5' RACE reads with MiXCR, one entry per CDR3 protein. The sample gives 700,000 or so distinct CDR3 sequences, over 20% of which show up once; roughly 4.3% is in the top ten. This sample was shared with a second study, whose subject was T cells expressing NK-cell markers.

The sequenced material came from PBMCs. The source is a woman younger than 30 in good health.

The genes are TRBV4-3 and TRBJ2-7; weak D call: TRBD1 (6 bases). V was pared by 4 bases and J by 6 bases, with 16 bases between. Looked up from germline, CDR1 is LGHNA and CDR2 is YSLEER. The CDR3 is made up of 14 amino acids. DNA of the CDR3: TGCGCCAGCAGCCCAACCGTTGGGGGCGGCGAGCAGTACTTC. Amino acid sequence: CASSPTVGGGEQYF.

This clonotype was found many times. The chain is built from TRBV20-1 and TRBJ2-2, with unresolved D. Germline V gives CDR1 DFQATT, CDR2 SNEGSKA (reference sequence). CDR3 length: 12 residues. Trimming took off 1 base at V and 6 bases at J, with 6 bases between the two ends. Here the CDR3 DNA reads TGCAGTGCTAGAGTAGGCCCCGGGGAGCTGTTTTTT. Encoded protein: CSARVGPGELFF.

This clonotype was seen only a few times. This rearrangement joins TRBV7-9 to TRBJ1-1; 10 bases are shared with TRBD1. Trimming at V came to 3 bases and at J to 6 bases, leaving 7 bases not matched to a gene. In germline, CDR1 is SEHNR, CDR2 FQNEAQ (reference sequence). The CDR3 sequence is 15 residues long. The DNA of the CDR3 is TGTGCCAGCAGCTTGCGACAGGGGGCCTTTGCTGAAGCTTTCTTT. This gives the protein CASSLRQGAFAEAFF.

This clonotype has more than one count but fewer than ten. This chain joins TRBV6-5 and TRBJ2-7; D is perhaps TRBD1 (6 bases). The CDR3 runs to 16 residues. Trimming took 0 bases from V and 5 from J, leaving 17 bases between them. In germline, CDR1 is MNHEY, CDR2 SVGAGI. CDR3 bases: TGTGCCAGCAGTTACTCGGTAAACAGGGCGGCCCACGAGCAGTACTTC. It yields the protein CASSYSVNRAAHEQYF.

This clonotype was found a few times. This chain connects TRBV5-1 to TRBJ2-2; a weak D match, TRBD1 (7 bases). CDR1 and CDR2 (germline): SGHRS, YFSETQ. There are 16 residues in the CDR3. Trimming took 4 bases from V and 2 from J, leaving 15 bases between them. The DNA of the CDR3 is TGCGCCAGCAGCCCGGGGGACAGATTAAACACCGGGGAGCTGTTTTTT. Encoded protein: CASSPGDRLNTGELFF.

The chain has TRBV12-5 and TRBJ1-5; D may be TRBD1 (5 bases). Germline assignment: CDR1 LGHNT and CDR2 FRNRAP. V was pared by 5 bases and J by 1 base, with 12 bases between. The CDR3 is 15 residues long. CDR3 amino acids: CASGEGLGSNQPQHF. The CDR3, as DNA: TGTGCTAGTGGTGAGGGGCTTGGGAGCAATCAGCCCCAGCATTTT.

This clonotype appeared once. V usage is TRBV9 and J usage is TRBJ2-6; TRBD2 matches 9 bases. Per germline, CDR1 SGDLS and CDR2 YYNGEE. J lost 4 bases, V lost 6 bases, and 8 bases had no gene match. The CDR3 has 16 residues. CDR3 DNA sequence: TGTGCCAGCACAGCGGGAGGCCTTTTGGGGGCCAACGTCCTGACTTTC. Translating it yields CASTAGGLLGANVLTF.

This clonotype came up a few times. The gene calls are TRBV20-1 and TRBJ2-3; 7 bases are a match to TRBD2. This CDR3 spans 16 amino acids. The V gene end was trimmed by 0 bases and the J gene end by 7 bases; junction bases not matched to a gene: 13. Germline-derived CDR1 and CDR2 are DFQATT and SNEGSKA (reference sequence). The CDR3 sequence: CSARDKSGVTRYTQYF. CDR3 bases: TGCAGTGCTAGAGATAAGAGCGGGGTTACAAGGTATACGCAGTATTTT.

The CDR3 DNA sequence: TGTGCCAGCAGCCCCATCCGGGAAGGGCACACTGAAGCTTTCTTT. It codes for CASSPIREGHTEAFF. The chain employs TRBV6-1 and TRBJ1-1; unclear D gene. With 6 bases removed from V and 3 bases from J, the gap between germline ends came to 17 bases. The germline gives CDR1 MNHNS, CDR2 SASEGT. This CDR3 is 15 amino acids long.

V gene TRBV20-1 combines with J gene TRBJ2-1; no definite D call. Germline V CDR1 and CDR2: DFQATT, SNEGSKA (reference sequence). The CDR3 length is 12 residues. Trimming took 2 bases from V and 5 from J, leaving 7 bases between them. This CDR3 reads CSARPIDNEQFF. In DNA form, the CDR3 reads TGCAGTGCTAGACCGATAGACAATGAGCAGTTCTTC.

The chain has TRBV7-9 and TRBJ1-4; D uncertain. The CDR3 loop spans 12 amino acids. Germline V lookup: CDR1 SEHNR, CDR2 FQNEAQ (reference sequence). The V end was cut by 3 bases, the J end by 7 bases, with 6 bases between. CDR3 in amino acids: CASSFGSEKLFF. The CDR3 nucleotides are TGTGCCAGCAGCTTCGGAAGTGAAAAACTGTTTTTT.

This clonotype appeared many times. This sequence joins TRBV12-3 or TRBV12-4 and TRBJ2-5; D is perhaps TRBD2 (6 bases). The CDR3 loop spans 14 amino acids. The V gene lost 3 bases and the J gene lost 10 bases, with 18 bases spanning the gap. CDR3 loop: CASSFSGSQGGQYF. CDR3 DNA: TGTGCCAGCAGTTTTTCCGGGAGCCAGGGTGGCCAGTACTTC.

CDR3 sequence: CASSPRQGSNEKLFF. The CDR3 nucleotides read TGTGCCAGCAGCCCACGTCAGGGGTCTAATGAAAAACTGTTTTTT. This chain joins TRBV7-9 and TRBJ1-4, with D possibly TRBD1 on 6 matching bases. CDR1 is SEHNR and CDR2 is FQNEAQ in the germline V gene (reference sequence). Trimming removed 5 bases at V and 3 bases at J, with 13 bases between. The CDR3 consists of 15 residues.

The chain combines TRBV14 with TRBJ2-7; a weak D match, TRBD1 (6 bases). Per the germline V gene, CDR1 is SGHDN and CDR2 is FVKESK. The length of the CDR3 is 14 residues. Trimming took 1 base from V and 5 from J, leaving 12 bases between them. The CDR3 DNA reads TGTGCCAGCAGCCAAGCACAGGGTGGCGACGAGCAGTACTTC. Amino acid sequence: CASSQAQGGDEQYF.

This clonotype was recorded a few times. This chain uses TRBV20-1 with TRBJ2-1; TRBD2 aligns across 13 bases. CDR3 length: 12 amino acids. Trimming removed 6 bases from V and 15 bases from J; junction bases left unmatched: 8. Germline CDR1 is DFQATT and CDR2 is SNEGSKA (reference sequence). This CDR3 is CSAFGLAGDPFF. For the CDR3, the DNA is TGCAGTGCGTTCGGACTAGCGGGGGATCCGTTCTTC.

The chain joins TRBV3-1 to TRBJ2-1; D may correspond to TRBD1 or TRBD2 (5 bases each). Germline V gives CDR1 LGHDT, CDR2 YNNKEL (reference sequence). Trimming took off 4 bases at V and 4 bases at J, with 20 bases between the two ends. The CDR3 is 17 residues long. CDR3 region: CASSRWDPSRPYNEQFF. The CDR3 nucleotides are TGTGCCAGCAGCCGTTGGGACCCGAGCAGACCTTACAATGAGCAGTTCTTC.

This clonotype was detected a few times. The chain is built from TRBV7-9 and TRBJ2-7; 9 bases map to TRBD1. The trim removed 5 bases at V and 5 bases at J, leaving 10 bases unmatched. Germline V gene lookup returns CDR1 SEHNR and CDR2 FQNEAQ (reference sequence). There are 15 residues in the CDR3. The CDR3 region has the DNA TGTGCCAGCAGCGCAATGTGGGACAGGGTGAACGAGCAGTACTTC. Encoded protein: CASSAMWDRVNEQYF.

This clonotype has more than one count but fewer than ten. The rearrangement uses TRBV7-9 and TRBJ2-5; D gene uncertain. This CDR3 is 12 amino acids long. The ends were cut back, 3 bases at V and 4 bases at J, with 6 bases in the middle. Germline CDR1 SEHNR, CDR2 FQNEAQ (reference sequence). CDR3: CASSLLLETQYF. The CDR3 DNA sequence: TGTGCCAGCAGCTTGCTTCTAGAGACCCAGTACTTC.

The chain recombines TRBV11-1 with TRBJ2-7, with D perhaps TRBD1 (5 bases). This CDR3 region has 14 residues. Trimming left V 3 bases short and J 2 bases short, with 11 bases between. Germline V gives CDR1 SGHAT, CDR2 FQDESV (reference sequence). The CDR3 spells CASSFSPRAYEQYF. The DNA of the CDR3 is TGTGCCAGCAGCTTTAGTCCCAGGGCCTACGAGCAGTACTTC.

The chain joins TRBV23-1 to TRBJ1-4, with TRBD1 matching over 7 bases. TRBV23-1 is given ORF status, its function remaining uncertain. CDR3 size: 16 residues. J gave up 0 bases and V 11 bases, and 12 bases lay outside the gene matches. The CDR3 reads CAGRTGDLPTNEKLFF. DNA of the CDR3: TGCGCCGGACGCACAGGGGACCTTCCAACTAATGAAAAACTGTTTTTT.

The rearrangement joins TRBV12-3 or TRBV12-4 to TRBJ2-1; perhaps TRBD1 as D (5 bases). V lost 5 bases to trimming and J lost 10 bases, with 18 bases between them. There are 14 residues in the CDR3. In DNA form, the CDR3 reads TGTGCCAGCAGTCCGTGGGGCCCCCAAGAAGAGCAGTTCTTC. Amino acids: CASSPWGPQEEQFF.

The CDR3 DNA follows: TGTGCCAGCTCACCACCGGTTGAAGCAGCCCTTAGAAACACTGAAGCTTTCTTT. This encodes CASSPPVEAALRNTEAFF. The gene calls are TRBV18 and TRBJ1-1; D unresolved. The germline V gene has CDR1 KGHSH and CDR2 LQKENI. This CDR3 spans 18 amino acids. V shed 0 bases and J shed 2 bases, with 19 bases lying between them.

This clonotype was detected a few times. The chain has TRBV29-1 and TRBJ1-1, with no clear D. Looked up from germline, CDR1 is SQVTM and CDR2 is ANQGSEA. V was trimmed by 6 bases and J by 2 bases, leaving 13 bases between them. CDR3 length equals 13 residues. The CDR3 sequence: CSVTPPVNTEAFF. DNA of the CDR3: TGCAGCGTGACCCCTCCTGTCAACACTGAAGCTTTCTTT.